These 19 T cell receptor beta chains came from one sample sequenced in a study of blood T cell repertoires in COVID-19. Sequencing was performed with immunoSEQ multiplex PCR; in TCRdb, only in-frame clones are kept and a portion is missing. The sample lists approximately 96,000 clones, approximately 91% occurring once. The sample was peripheral blood. The receptors originated from a man aged 55 to 70 with acute or convalescent COVID-19.

The chain is built from TRBV7-9 and TRBJ1-1; the match to TRBD1 covers 8 bases. This CDR3 has 12 amino acids. The V gene end was trimmed by 5 bases and the J gene end by 10 bases; junction bases not matched to a gene: 6. Germline assignment: CDR1 SEHNR and CDR2 FQNEAQ (reference sequence). The CDR3 DNA follows: TGTGCCAGCAGCCCTACGGACAGGGCAGCTTTCTTT. Encoded protein: CASSPTDRAAFF.

This chain connects TRBV7-8 to TRBJ2-1; 9 bases match TRBD1. Germline V gene data show CDR1 as SGHVS and CDR2 as FQNEAQ. The trim removed 7 bases at V and 5 bases at J, leaving 15 bases unmatched. The CDR3 length is 17 residues. CDR3: CASTLPTGGVIHNEQFF. The CDR3 DNA reads TGTGCCAGCACCTTGCCTACAGGGGGCGTCATCCACAATGAGCAGTTCTTC.

V and J are TRBV15 and TRBJ2-1, with 9 nucleotides matching TRBD1. Germline CDR1 reads LNHNV; CDR2 reads YYDKDF (reference sequence). The CDR3 length is 16 residues. Trimming removed 4 bases from V and 2 bases from J; junction bases left unmatched: 6. The CDR3 region is CATSTGRDRAYNEQFF. CDR3 coding DNA: TGTGCCACCAGCACGGGGCGGGACAGGGCCTACAATGAGCAGTTCTTC. Full variable domain (remainder filled in from reference TRBV15 and TRBJ2-1): DAMVIQNPRYQVTQFGKPVTLSCSQTLNHNVMYWYQQKSSQAPKLLFHYYDKDFNNEADTPDNFQSRRPNTSFCFLDIRSPGLGDTAMYLCATSTGRDRAYNEQFFGPGTRLTVL.

The chain links TRBV20-1 to TRBJ2-1; 9 bases align to TRBD2. There are 14 residues in the CDR3. The trim removed 3 bases at V and 8 bases at J, leaving 8 bases unmatched. Per germline, CDR1 DFQATT and CDR2 SNEGSKA (reference sequence). The CDR3 loop is CSASLAGGADEQFF. The DNA of the CDR3 is TGCAGTGCTAGTTTGGCGGGAGGGGCGGATGAGCAGTTCTTC.

This clone was observed once. V usage is TRBV5-4 and J usage is TRBJ2-7, with D maybe TRBD2 (6 bases). This CDR3 has 15 amino acids. Trimming left V 1 base short and J 2 bases short, with 13 bases between. Per the germline V gene, CDR1 is SGHNT and CDR2 is YYREEE (reference sequence). The CDR3: CASSLFGSGTYEQYF. In DNA form, the CDR3 reads TGTGCCAGCAGCTTGTTCGGTAGCGGTACCTACGAGCAGTACTTC.

J is TRBJ2-1 and V is TRBV24-1; D might be TRBD2 (6 bases). Trimming stripped 4 bases from V and 0 bases from J, with 12 bases between. Germline V lookup: CDR1 KGHDR, CDR2 SFDVKD. This CDR3 is 16 amino acids long. CDR3: CATSDPRESSYNEQFF. The CDR3 DNA sequence: TGTGCCACCAGTGACCCCCGGGAGAGCTCCTACAATGAGCAGTTCTTC.

The rearrangement joins TRBV7-2 to TRBJ2-2; 7 bases agree with TRBD1. The CDR3 is 15 residues long. Unmatched junction bases numbered 8, after V lost 4 bases and J lost 6 bases. Germline V gives CDR1 SGHTA, CDR2 FQGNSA. The CDR3 DNA is TGTGCCAGCAGCTCAAATACAGGGGAAGCCGGGGAGCTGTTTTTT. Protein sequence: CASSSNTGEAGELFF.

The chain couples TRBV19 to TRBJ2-1, with 12 nucleotides matching TRBD2. V was clipped by 5 bases and J by 4 bases; unmatched bases: 6. From germline, CDR1 is LNHDA and CDR2 SQIVND (reference sequence). The CDR3 loop spans 16 amino acids. Here the CDR3 DNA reads TGTGCCAGTAGTCTAAGGACTAGCGGGGATTACAATGAGCAGTTCTTC. Its translation: CASSLRTSGDYNEQFF.

This clone appeared a few times. The chain combines TRBV23-1 with TRBJ1-1; 11 bases fit TRBD1. TRBV23-1 counts as an open reading frame of uncertain function. This CDR3 contains 18 residues. Losses at the gene ends were 4 bases for V and 1 base for J; bases not matched to a gene: 11. The CDR3 bases are TGCGCCAGCAGTCCTTTTCGGACAGGGGGCGCGGGGAACACTGAAGCTTTCTTT. The encoded protein is CASSPFRTGGAGNTEAFF.

Here the CDR3 DNA reads TGTGCCAGCACCTGGGCCGTCGGGGCGAACACCGGGGAGCTGTTTTTT. Its protein is CASTWAVGANTGELFF. The gene calls are TRBV5-4 and TRBJ2-2; D might be TRBD2 (5 bases). The CDR3 runs to 16 residues. Germline-derived CDR1 and CDR2 are SGHNT and YYREEE (reference sequence). V dropped 6 bases and J dropped 0 bases, with 15 bases sitting between them.

In this sample, this clone turned up a few times. The V and J genes are TRBV9 and TRBJ2-7; weak D call: TRBD1 (5 bases). In germline, CDR1 is SGDLS, CDR2 YYNGEE. The CDR3 loop spans 14 amino acids. The germline V and J ends were trimmed by 0 bases and 5 bases, with 12 bases remaining between them. CDR3 residues: CASSVGGWGNEQYF. The CDR3 DNA is TGTGCCAGCAGCGTAGGGGGCTGGGGAAACGAGCAGTACTTC. Based on the CDR3 plus reference TRBV9 and TRBJ2-7, the full variable domain is DSGVTQTPKHLITATGQRVTLRCSPRSGDLSVYWYQQSLDQGLQFLIQYYNGEERAKGNILERFSAQQFPDLHSELNLSSLELGDSALYFCASSVGGWGNEQYFGPGTRLTVT.

In its sample, this clone was seen once. The chain joins TRBV19 to TRBJ1-5; D might be TRBD1 (5 bases). The ends were cut back, 3 bases at V and 3 bases at J, with 9 bases in the middle. CDR3 size: 14 residues. Germline CDR1 reads LNHDA; CDR2 reads SQIVND (reference sequence). CDR3 DNA sequence: TGTGCCAGTAGTATCCCCAGGGACAATCAGCCCCAGCATTTT. Its protein product is CASSIPRDNQPQHF.

This rearrangement joins TRBV7-9 to TRBJ2-7; unclear D gene. The CDR3 totals 12 residues. V dropped 5 bases and J dropped 5 bases, with 10 bases sitting between them. Germline loops: CDR1 SEHNR, CDR2 FQNEAQ (reference sequence). This CDR3 is CASSPTVHEQYF. For the CDR3, the DNA is TGTGCCAGCAGCCCCACAGTCCACGAGCAGTACTTC.

In its sample, this clone was seen once. V gene TRBV5-1 combines with J gene TRBJ2-3; a possible D gene is TRBD1 (5 bases). CDR3 length: 15 residues. The germline V gene encodes CDR1 SGHRS and CDR2 YFSETQ. V gave up 4 bases and J gave up 2 bases, with 14 bases separating them. This chain's CDR3 is CASSRDSQHTDTQYF. CDR3 coding DNA: TGCGCCAGCAGCCGAGACAGCCAGCACACAGATACGCAGTATTTT. Drawing the rest from reference TRBV5-1 and TRBJ2-3, the complete variable domain is KAGVTQTPRYLIKTRGQQVTLSCSPISGHRSVSWYQQTPGQGLQFLFEYFSETQRNKGNFPGRFSGRQFSNSRSEMNVSTLELGDSALYLCASSRDSQHTDTQYFGPGTRLTVL.

The chain uses TRBV27 and TRBJ2-7, with TRBD2 as a possible D gene (6 bases). Trimming took 4 bases from V and 3 from J, leaving 16 bases between them. From germline, CDR1 is MNHEY and CDR2 SMNVEV (reference sequence). The CDR3 totals 15 residues. Written as DNA, the CDR3 is TGTGCCAGCAGTTCCGGGACTCCCGGCTACTACGAGCAGTACTTC. Translated: CASSSGTPGYYEQYF.

This clone was counted a single time. The chain recombines TRBV6-2 or TRBV6-3 with TRBJ2-3; 8 bases fit TRBD2. Per germline, CDR1 MNHEY and CDR2 SVGEGT. CDR3 size: 16 residues. V shed 0 bases, J shed 2 bases, and the junction held 4 bases outside the gene matches. The CDR3 region is CASSYSRGRNTDTQYF. The DNA for the CDR3 is TGTGCCAGCAGTTACTCCCGCGGGAGGAACACAGATACGCAGTATTTT.

V gene TRBV28 combines with J gene TRBJ1-5, with D hard to call. V lost 7 bases and J 3 bases, leaving 19 bases between the germline ends. CDR3 length: 16 residues. CDR1 is MDHEN and CDR2 is SYDVKM in the germline V gene. The DNA of the CDR3 is TGTGCCAGCACCACGGGAGGAGGCGGGTCCAATCAGCCCCAGCATTTT. It specifies CASTTGGGGSNQPQHF.

The rearrangement links TRBV9 to TRBJ2-1; 12 bases match TRBD2. CDR1 and CDR2 from the germline V gene are SGDLS and YYNGEE. J gave up 7 bases and V 4 bases, and 15 bases lay outside the gene matches. The CDR3 runs 18 residues. The chain's CDR3 is CASSNQQLAGGPRNEQFF. The CDR3, as DNA: TGTGCCAGCAGCAACCAACAGCTAGCGGGAGGGCCAAGGAATGAGCAGTTCTTC.

The chain combines TRBV5-6 with TRBJ1-2; 8 nucleotides align to TRBD1. Germline V gene sequence: CDR1 SGHDT, CDR2 YYEEEE. The CDR3 is made up of 13 amino acids. V lost 3 bases and J lost 6; bases outside the gene matches: 4. This CDR3 reads CASSSDRDHGYTF. The CDR3 DNA reads as TGTGCCAGCAGCTCGGACAGGGACCATGGCTACACCTTC.